The clone carrying this T cell receptor (beta chain) was observed at least ten times. All patients were treatment-naive before thyroid surgery. The germline V gene encodes CDR1 LGHNA and CDR2 YSLEER. Deletions cut 6 bases from V and 7 bases from J, with 21 bases between. This CDR3 is built from 15 residues. MiXCR re-clonotyped the PCR reads for TCRdb. The repertoire holds 30,000 to 35,000 clones, with approximately 15% as singletons. The data belong to a study of metastatic and nonmetastatic thyroid tumors. Study-wide background: Malignant thyroid and benign thyroid patients provided blood and tumor or nodule tissue whose repertoires were compared.

This chain joins TRBV4-3 and TRBJ1-1, with a tentative D call TRBD1 (5 bases). This receptor was identified in a female donor with papillary thyroid cancer or a benign thyroid nodule (not recorded which). Some clones in this sample may be carry-over from other donors' samples. Sequenced sample: blood. CDR3 protein: CASSHFTGVGDEAFF. In DNA, the CDR3 is TGCGCCAGCAGTCATTTTACAGGAGTTGGAGATGAAGCTTTCTTT.